These 9 T cell receptor beta chains originate from one sample sequenced in a study of radiotherapy plus CTLA-4 blockade in lung cancer. Clones were read by immunoSEQ multiplex PCR, and TCRdb kept only the in-frame ones, dropping some. The sample holds 80,000 or so clones, 60% to 85% seen once. The source material was peripheral blood, sampled from a patient treated with radiotherapy plus ipilimumab. Receptors were obtained from a human donor with non-small cell lung cancer who had a partial response to radiotherapy plus ipilimumab. Some clones in this sample may be carry-over from other donors' samples.

V usage is TRBV28 and J usage is TRBJ2-2, with 12 bases matching TRBD2. The trim removed 8 bases at V and 4 bases at J, leaving 2 bases unmatched. This CDR3 has 14 amino acids. Germline assignment: CDR1 MDHEN and CDR2 SYDVKM. This chain's CDR3 is CASLLAGGTGELFF. As DNA, the CDR3 is TGTGCCAGCCTACTAGCGGGGGGCACCGGGGAGCTGTTTTTT.

The rearrangement links TRBV2 to TRBJ2-6, with D perhaps TRBD2 (6 bases). The CDR3 runs 18 residues. Germline CDR1 and CDR2: SNHLY and FYNNEI. Trimming cost V 1 base and J 1 base, with 14 bases left between them. The chain's CDR3 is CASSEVAAGLSGANVLTF. For the CDR3, the DNA is TGTGCCAGCAGTGAAGTAGCGGCGGGACTGTCTGGGGCCAACGTCCTGACTTTC.

This clone was counted between two and nine times. The genes are TRBV21-1 and TRBJ2-1; TRBD2, the D gene given by the table, was not confirmed from the DNA. TRBV21-1 is termed a pseudogene. The CDR3 extends over 16 amino acids. The CDR3 sequence: CASPIGGGGAATEQFF. CDR3 DNA sequence: TGTGCCAGCCCTATTGGGGGTGGGGGGGCGGCGACTGAGCAGTTCTTC.

V gene TRBV10-3 combines with J gene TRBJ2-1; 13 bases agree with TRBD2. Germline CDR1 and CDR2: ENHRY and SYGVKD. The CDR3 is 14 residues long. The V segment lost 8 bases and the J segment 6 bases; nucleotides outside the gene matches: 4. CDR3 residues: CAIGTSGGANEQFF. The DNA of the CDR3 is TGTGCCATCGGAACTAGCGGGGGGGCCAATGAGCAGTTCTTC.

The rearrangement uses TRBV28 and TRBJ2-5, with a weak D call TRBD2 (6 bases). Judging by the DNA end, TRBJ2-7 fits better; the J call may be wrong. The germline V gene encodes CDR1 MDHEN and CDR2 SYDVKM. The CDR3 length is 15 residues. CDR3 sequence: CASSSRRGTSYEQYF. The CDR3 nucleotides are TGTGCCAGCAGCTCTCGACGGGGGACCTCCTACGAGCAGTACTTC.

The chain carries TRBV6-1 and TRBJ2-1; possible D gene TRBD2, 6 bases. The germline V gene has CDR1 MNHNS and CDR2 SASEGT. The V and J ends lost 2 bases and 4 bases respectively, with 15 bases between them. The CDR3 runs 16 residues. Written as DNA, the CDR3 is TGTGCCAGCAGTGAACTTTTGGGACTGGCGTACAATGAGCAGTTCTTC. Encoded protein: CASSELLGLAYNEQFF.

Only a few counts were recorded for this clone. V gene TRBV2 combines with J gene TRBJ1-1; 7 positions agree with TRBD1. The CDR3 runs 14 residues. Germline V gene data show CDR1 as SNHLY and CDR2 as FYNNEI. The V segment lost 6 bases and the J segment 5 bases; nucleotides outside the gene matches: 9. In DNA form, the CDR3 reads TGTGCCAGCAGCGTCGTAGGGGGCGCGACTGAAGCTTTCTTT. It codes for CASSVVGGATEAFF. Filled out from reference TRBV2 and TRBJ1-1, the complete variable domain reads EPEVTQTPSHQVTQMGQEVILRCVPISNHLYFYWYRQILGQKVEFLVSFYNNEISEKSEIFDDQFSVERPDGSNFTLKIRSTKLEDSAMYFCASSVVGGATEAFFGQGTRLTVV.

The chain carries TRBV11-2 and TRBJ2-7; D perhaps matches TRBD1 (6 bases). The V gene lost 5 bases and the J gene lost 3 bases, with 11 bases spanning the gap. CDR1 is SGHAT, CDR2 FQNNGV, per germline. The CDR3 length is 13 residues. The CDR3 bases are TGTGCCAGCAGCCCCACAGGGTTCTACGAGCAGTACTTC. Encoded protein: CASSPTGFYEQYF.

The chain employs TRBV15 and TRBJ1-2, with 7 bases lining up with TRBD1. In germline, CDR1 is LNHNV, CDR2 YYDKDF (reference sequence). The CDR3 length is 14 residues. The trim removed 0 bases at V and 4 bases at J, leaving 2 bases unmatched. The CDR3 sequence: CATSRDQGGYGYTF. The CDR3, as DNA: TGTGCCACCAGCAGAGACCAGGGGGGCTATGGCTACACCTTC.